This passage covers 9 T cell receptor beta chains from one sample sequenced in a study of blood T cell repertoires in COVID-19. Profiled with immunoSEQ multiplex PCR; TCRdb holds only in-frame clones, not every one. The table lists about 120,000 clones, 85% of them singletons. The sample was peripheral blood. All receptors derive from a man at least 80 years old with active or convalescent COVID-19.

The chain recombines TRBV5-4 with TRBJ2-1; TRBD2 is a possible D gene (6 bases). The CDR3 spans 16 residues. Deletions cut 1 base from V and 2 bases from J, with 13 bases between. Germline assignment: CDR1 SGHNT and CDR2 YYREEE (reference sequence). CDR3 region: CASSLPGRTTYNEQFF. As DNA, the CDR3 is TGTGCCAGCAGCTTGCCGGGACGGACTACCTACAATGAGCAGTTCTTC.

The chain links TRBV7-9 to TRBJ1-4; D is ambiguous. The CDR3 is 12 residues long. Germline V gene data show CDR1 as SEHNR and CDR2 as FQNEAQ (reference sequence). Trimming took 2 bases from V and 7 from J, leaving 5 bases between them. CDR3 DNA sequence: TGTGCCAGCAGCTTATCGGGTGAAAAACTGTTTTTT. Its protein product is CASSLSGEKLFF.

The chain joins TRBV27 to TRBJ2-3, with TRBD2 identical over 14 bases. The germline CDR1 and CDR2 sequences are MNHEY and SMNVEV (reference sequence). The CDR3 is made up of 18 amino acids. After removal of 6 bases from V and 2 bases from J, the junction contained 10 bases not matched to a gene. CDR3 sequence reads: CASSGGLAGVPHTDTQYF. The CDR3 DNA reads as TGTGCCAGCAGCGGGGGACTAGCGGGGGTTCCCCACACAGATACGCAGTATTTT.

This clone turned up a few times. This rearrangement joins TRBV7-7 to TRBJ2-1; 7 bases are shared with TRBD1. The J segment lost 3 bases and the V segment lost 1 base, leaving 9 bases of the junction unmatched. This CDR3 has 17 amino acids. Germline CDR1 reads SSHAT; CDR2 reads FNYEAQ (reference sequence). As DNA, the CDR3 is TGTGCCAGCAGCTTAGTTTCCGGGACAGCCCTCTACAATGAGCAGTTCTTC. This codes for CASSLVSGTALYNEQFF.

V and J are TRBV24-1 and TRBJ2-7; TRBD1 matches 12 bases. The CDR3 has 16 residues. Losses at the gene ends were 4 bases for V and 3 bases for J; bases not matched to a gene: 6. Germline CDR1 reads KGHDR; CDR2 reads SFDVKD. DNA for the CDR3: TGTGCCACCAGTGACTCCGGGACAGGGGGCATCTACGAGCAGTACTTC. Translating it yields CATSDSGTGGIYEQYF.

The CDR3 loop reads CAWSPQTNPRGYTF. CDR3 nucleotides: TGTGCCTGGAGCCCACAAACCAACCCCCGTGGCTACACCTTC. The chain carries TRBV30 and TRBJ1-2; D not certain. Germline V lookup: CDR1 GTSNPN, CDR2 SVGIG (reference sequence). This CDR3 has 14 residues. V was pared by 3 bases and J by 7 bases, with 18 bases between. Using reference TRBV30 and TRBJ1-2 for the parts outside the CDR3, the full variable domain is SQTIHQWPATLVQPVGSPLSLECTVEGTSNPNLYWYRQAAGRGLQLLFYSVGIGQISSEVPQNLSASRPQDRQFILSSKKLLLSDSGFYLCAWSPQTNPRGYTFGSGTRLTVV.

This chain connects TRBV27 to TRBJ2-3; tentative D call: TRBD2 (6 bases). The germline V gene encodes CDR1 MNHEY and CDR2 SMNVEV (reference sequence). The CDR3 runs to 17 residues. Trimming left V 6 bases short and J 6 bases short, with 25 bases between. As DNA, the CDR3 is TGTGCCAGCAGATCTTGGGCTGGGGGGAGAGGGCGGGATACGCAGTATTTT. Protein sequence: CASRSWAGGRGRDTQYF.

The CDR3 region has the DNA TGTGCCAGCTCGACAGGACGCCTGAACACTGAAGCTTTCTTT. Residues: CASSTGRLNTEAFF. The rearrangement uses TRBV18 and TRBJ1-1; weak D call: TRBD1 (6 bases). This CDR3 has 14 residues. Germline values: CDR1 KGHSH, CDR2 LQKENI. With 6 bases removed from V and 0 bases from J, the gap between germline ends came to 11 bases.

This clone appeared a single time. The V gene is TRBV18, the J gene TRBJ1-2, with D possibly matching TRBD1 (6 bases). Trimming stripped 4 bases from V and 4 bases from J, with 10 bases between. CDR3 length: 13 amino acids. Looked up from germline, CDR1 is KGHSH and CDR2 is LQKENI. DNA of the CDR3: TGTGCCAGCTCACTCCGGGACATCTATGGCTACACCTTC. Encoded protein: CASSLRDIYGYTF.